In its sample, the clone carrying this TCR beta chain was seen many times. This CDR3 spans 15 amino acids. V was cut by 3 bases and J by 7 bases, with 15 bases left in between. These data come from a study of patients and donors after allogeneic stem cell transplantation. One entry per CDR3 protein results from TCRdb running MiXCR on the RT-PCR reads. The table includes roughly 880,000 distinct CDR3 sequences, more than 15% detected once. Sequenced input: blood, either unsorted or a sorted T cell fraction (not recorded which). This clonotype originated in a human donor who was either an allogeneic HSCT recipient or a stem cell or donor lymphocyte infusion donor (not recorded which). It is not recorded whose cells these are; they may come from a transplant donor. The chain uses TRBV12-3 or TRBV12-4 and TRBJ1-4, with TRBD1 as a possible D gene (6 bases). The CDR3 DNA sequence: TGTGCCAGCAGTTTTTACGGGCAGGGGAGTGAAAAACTGTTTTTT. Protein product: CASSFYGQGSEKLFF.